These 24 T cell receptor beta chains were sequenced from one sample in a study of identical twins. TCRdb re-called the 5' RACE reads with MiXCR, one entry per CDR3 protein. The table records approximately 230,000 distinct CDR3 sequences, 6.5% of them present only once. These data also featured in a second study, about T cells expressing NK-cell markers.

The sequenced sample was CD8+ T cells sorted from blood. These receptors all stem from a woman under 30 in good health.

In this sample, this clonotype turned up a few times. CDR3 sequence reads: CASTSDGNYGYTF. Here the CDR3 DNA reads TGTGCCAGCACCTCAGACGGGAACTATGGCTACACCTTC. J is TRBJ1-2 and V is TRBV7-9; D uncertain. From germline, CDR1 is SEHNR and CDR2 FQNEAQ (reference sequence). This CDR3 contains 13 residues. The V gene lost 7 bases and the J gene lost 2 bases, with 11 bases spanning the gap.

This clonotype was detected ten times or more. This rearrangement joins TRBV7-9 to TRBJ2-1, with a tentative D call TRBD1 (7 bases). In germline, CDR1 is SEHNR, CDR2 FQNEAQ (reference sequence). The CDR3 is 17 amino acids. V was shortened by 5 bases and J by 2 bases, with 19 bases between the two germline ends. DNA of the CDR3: TGTGCCAGCAGCCCCTCTGACACAGGGGAGGCCTACAATGAGCAGTTCTTC. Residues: CASSPSDTGEAYNEQFF.

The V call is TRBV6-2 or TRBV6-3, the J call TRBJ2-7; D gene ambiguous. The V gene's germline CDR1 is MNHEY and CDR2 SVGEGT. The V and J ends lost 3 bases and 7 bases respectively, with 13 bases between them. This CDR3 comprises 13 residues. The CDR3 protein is CASSYHLAREQYF. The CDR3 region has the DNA TGTGCCAGCAGTTATCACCTGGCGAGGGAGCAGTACTTC.

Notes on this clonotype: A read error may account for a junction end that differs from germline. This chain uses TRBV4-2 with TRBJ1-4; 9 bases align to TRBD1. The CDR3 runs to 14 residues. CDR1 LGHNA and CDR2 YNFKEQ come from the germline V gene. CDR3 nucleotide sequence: TGTGCCATCAGCCCTGGGACAGGGTATGAAAAACTGTTTTTT. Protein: CAISPGTGYEKLFF.

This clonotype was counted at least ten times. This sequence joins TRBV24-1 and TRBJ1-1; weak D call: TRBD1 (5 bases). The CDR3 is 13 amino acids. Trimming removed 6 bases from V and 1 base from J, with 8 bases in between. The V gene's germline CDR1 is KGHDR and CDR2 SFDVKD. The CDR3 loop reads CATSSTANTEAFF. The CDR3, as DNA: TGTGCCACCAGTTCGACAGCGAACACTGAAGCTTTCTTT.

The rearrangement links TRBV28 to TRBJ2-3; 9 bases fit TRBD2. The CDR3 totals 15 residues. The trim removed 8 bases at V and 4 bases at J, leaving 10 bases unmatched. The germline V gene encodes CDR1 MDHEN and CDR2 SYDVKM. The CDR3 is CASVVPGLAPDTQYF. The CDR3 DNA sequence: TGTGCCAGCGTTGTCCCGGGACTAGCCCCAGATACGCAGTATTTT.

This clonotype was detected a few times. The CDR3 DNA reads TGCAGCGCCGCCTCCCAGGGCGACGATGAGCAGTTCTTC. Protein product: CSAASQGDDEQFF. The rearrangement uses TRBV29-1 and TRBJ2-1, with a weak D call TRBD1 (5 bases). CDR3 size: 13 residues. The germline V and J ends were trimmed by 7 bases and 8 bases, with 18 bases remaining between them. The germline gives CDR1 SQVTM, CDR2 ANQGSEA.

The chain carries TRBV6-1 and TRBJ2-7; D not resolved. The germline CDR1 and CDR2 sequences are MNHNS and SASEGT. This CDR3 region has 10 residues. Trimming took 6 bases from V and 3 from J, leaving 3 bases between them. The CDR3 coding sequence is TGTGCCAGCAGAAACTACGAGCAGTACTTC. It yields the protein CASRNYEQYF.

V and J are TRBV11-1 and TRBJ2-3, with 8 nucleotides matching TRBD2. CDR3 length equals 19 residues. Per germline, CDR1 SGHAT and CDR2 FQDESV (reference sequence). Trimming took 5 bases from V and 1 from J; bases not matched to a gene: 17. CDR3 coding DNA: TGTGCCAGCAGCCCGACGCGAACTAGCGGAAAATATCGCACAGATACGCAGTATTTT. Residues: CASSPTRTSGKYRTDTQYF.

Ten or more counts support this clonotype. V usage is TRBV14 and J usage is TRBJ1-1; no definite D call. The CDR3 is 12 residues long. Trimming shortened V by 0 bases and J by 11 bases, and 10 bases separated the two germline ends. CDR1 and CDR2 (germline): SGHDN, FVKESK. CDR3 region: CASSQDRLGAFF. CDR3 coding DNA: TGTGCCAGCAGCCAAGACCGGCTTGGCGCTTTCTTT. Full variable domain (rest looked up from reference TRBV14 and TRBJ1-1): EAGVTQFPSHSVIEKGQTVTLRCDPISGHDNLYWYRRVMGKEIKFLLHFVKESKQDESGMPNNRFLAERTGGTYSTLKVQPAELEDSGVYFCASSQDRLGAFFGQGTRLTVV.

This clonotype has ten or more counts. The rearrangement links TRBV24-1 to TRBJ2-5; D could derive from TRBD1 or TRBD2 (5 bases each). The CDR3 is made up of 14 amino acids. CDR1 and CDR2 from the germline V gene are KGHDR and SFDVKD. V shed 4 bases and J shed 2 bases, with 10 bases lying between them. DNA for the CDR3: TGTGCCACCAGTGACAGGGACGGGCAAGAGACCCAGTACTTC. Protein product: CATSDRDGQETQYF.

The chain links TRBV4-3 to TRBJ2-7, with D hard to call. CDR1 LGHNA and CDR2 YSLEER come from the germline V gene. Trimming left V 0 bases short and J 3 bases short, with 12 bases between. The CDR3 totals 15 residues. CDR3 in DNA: TGCGCCAGCAGCCAAGAGCCGGCCTCCTTCTACGAGCAGTACTTC. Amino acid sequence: CASSQEPASFYEQYF.

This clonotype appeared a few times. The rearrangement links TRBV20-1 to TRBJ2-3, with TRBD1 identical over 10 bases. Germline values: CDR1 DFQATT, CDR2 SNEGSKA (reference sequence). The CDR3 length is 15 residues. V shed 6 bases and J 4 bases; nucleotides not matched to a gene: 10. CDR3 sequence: CSAPPETGGSDTQYF. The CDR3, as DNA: TGCAGTGCCCCCCCCGAGACAGGGGGCTCAGATACGCAGTATTTT.

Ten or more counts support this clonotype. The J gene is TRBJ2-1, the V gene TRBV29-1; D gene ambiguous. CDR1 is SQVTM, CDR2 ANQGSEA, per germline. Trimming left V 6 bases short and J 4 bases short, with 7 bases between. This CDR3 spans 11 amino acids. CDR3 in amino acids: CSVLVYNEQFF. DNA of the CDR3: TGCAGCGTCCTAGTTTACAATGAGCAGTTCTTC.

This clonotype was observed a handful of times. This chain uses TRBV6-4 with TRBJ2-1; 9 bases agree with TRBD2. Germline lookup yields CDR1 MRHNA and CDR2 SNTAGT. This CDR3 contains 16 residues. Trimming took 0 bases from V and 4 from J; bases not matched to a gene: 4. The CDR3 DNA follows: TGTGCCAGCAGTGACTCTGCGGGAGGGCCTTACAATGAGCAGTTCTTC. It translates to CASSDSAGGPYNEQFF.

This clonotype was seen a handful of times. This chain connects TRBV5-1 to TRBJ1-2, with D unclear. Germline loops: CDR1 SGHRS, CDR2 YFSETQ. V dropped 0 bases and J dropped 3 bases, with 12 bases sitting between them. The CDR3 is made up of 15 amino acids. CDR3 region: CASSLDRAGDYGYTF. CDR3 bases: TGCGCCAGCAGCTTGGATAGGGCCGGGGACTATGGCTACACCTTC.

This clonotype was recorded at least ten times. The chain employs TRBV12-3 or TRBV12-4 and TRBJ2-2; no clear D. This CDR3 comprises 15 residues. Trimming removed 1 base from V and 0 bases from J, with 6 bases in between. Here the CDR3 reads CASSLDLANTGELFF. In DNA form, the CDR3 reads TGTGCCAGCAGTTTAGACCTAGCGAACACCGGGGAGCTGTTTTTT.

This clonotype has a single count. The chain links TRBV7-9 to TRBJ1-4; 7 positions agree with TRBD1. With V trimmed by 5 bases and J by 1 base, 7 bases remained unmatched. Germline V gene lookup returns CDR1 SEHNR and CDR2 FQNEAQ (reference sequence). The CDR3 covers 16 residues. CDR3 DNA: TGTGCCAGCAGCAACACGCGACAGGGAACTAATGAAAAACTGTTTTTT. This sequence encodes CASSNTRQGTNEKLFF.

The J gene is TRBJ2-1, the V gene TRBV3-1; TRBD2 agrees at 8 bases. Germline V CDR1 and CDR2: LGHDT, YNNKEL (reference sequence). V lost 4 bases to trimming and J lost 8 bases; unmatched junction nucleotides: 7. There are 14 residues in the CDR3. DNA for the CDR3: TGTGCCAGCAGCCTCGAAGCGGGAGAGGATGAGCAGTTCTTC. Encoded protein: CASSLEAGEDEQFF.

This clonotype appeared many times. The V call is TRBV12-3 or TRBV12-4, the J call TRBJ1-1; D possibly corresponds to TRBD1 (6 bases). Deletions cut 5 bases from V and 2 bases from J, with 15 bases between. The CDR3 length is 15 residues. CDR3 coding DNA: TGTGCCAGCAGTGACTTAGGGGGGGGTAACACTGAAGCTTTCTTT. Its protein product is CASSDLGGGNTEAFF.

The CDR3 here is CASSFRTGPNEQFF. In nucleotides, the CDR3 is TGTGCCAGCAGTTTTAGGACAGGGCCTAATGAGCAGTTCTTC. The rearrangement links TRBV27 to TRBJ2-1; the match to TRBD1 covers 8 bases. There are 14 residues in the CDR3. V lost 3 bases to trimming and J lost 7 bases; unmatched junction nucleotides: 5. Germline V gives CDR1 MNHEY, CDR2 SMNVEV (reference sequence).

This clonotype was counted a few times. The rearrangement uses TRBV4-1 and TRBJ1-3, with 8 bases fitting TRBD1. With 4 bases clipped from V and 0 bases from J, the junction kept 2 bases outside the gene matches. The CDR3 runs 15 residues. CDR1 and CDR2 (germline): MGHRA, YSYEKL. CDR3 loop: CASSPGTGSGNTIYF. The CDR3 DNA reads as TGCGCCAGCAGCCCGGGGACAGGCTCTGGAAACACCATATATTTT.

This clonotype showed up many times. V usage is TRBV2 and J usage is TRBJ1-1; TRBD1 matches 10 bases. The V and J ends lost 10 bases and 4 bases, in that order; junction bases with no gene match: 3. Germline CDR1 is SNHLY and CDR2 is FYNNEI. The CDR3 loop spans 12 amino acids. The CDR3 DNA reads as TGTGCCAAGGGGACAGGGGCCACTGAAGCTTTCTTT. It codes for CAKGTGATEAFF.

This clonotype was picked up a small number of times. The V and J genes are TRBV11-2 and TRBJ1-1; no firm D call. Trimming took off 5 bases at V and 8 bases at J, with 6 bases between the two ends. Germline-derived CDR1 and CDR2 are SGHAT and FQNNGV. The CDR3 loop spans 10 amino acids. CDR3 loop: CASSLPEAFF. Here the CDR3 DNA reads TGTGCCAGCAGCCTACCGGAAGCTTTCTTT.